The rows below give T cell receptor beta chains drawn from one sample of a study of spatial heterogeneity in lung cancer. TCRdb reprocessed the 5' RACE reads via MiXCR and lists one record per CDR3 protein. The sample includes 5,200 or so distinct CDR3 sequences, 7.5% to 9% of them seen just once. Specimen: lung tumor tissue, collected at surgery. All receptors derive from a female donor with early-stage non-small cell lung cancer. Both conserved end residues are part of each CDR3. A D gene is named only where the DNA matches it firmly. For some rows the clone size is stated as once, few or many, or as a class when expanded; others skip it.

V	D	J	size	DNA	CDR3
TRBV29-1	-	TRBJ2-1	many	TGCAGCGTTGATTATCCGGGAGAGACGCATGAGCAGTTCTTC	CSVDYPGETHEQFF
TRBV4-1	TRBD1	TRBJ2-3	-	TGCGCCAGCAGCCTGGGACAGGGGGCCTTAGATACGCAGTATTTT	CASSLGQGALDTQYF
TRBV6-1	-	TRBJ2-2	medium-sized	TGTGCCAGCAGTGCTTTACAGGGAATTAACACCGGGGAGCTGTTTTTT	CASSALQGINTGELFF
TRBV4-3	-	TRBJ1-2	many	TGCGCCAGCAGCCAATCCAGGGCCTATGGCTACACCTTC	CASSQSRAYGYTF
TRBV27	-	TRBJ2-1	many	TGTGCCAGCAGAGGGGAAAGCAGTGAGCAGTTCTTC	CASRGESSEQFF
TRBV11-2	-	TRBJ2-1	many	TGTGCCAGCAGCTTAAGGTGGGATACTTGGGGGAGTAGTCAGAATGAGCAGTTCTTC	CASSLRWDTWGSSQNEQFF
TRBV6-6	-	TRBJ1-1	few	TGTGCCAGCAGTTTAGTGGGACCTGAAGCTTTCTTT	CASSLVGPEAFF
TRBV7-2	TRBD2	TRBJ2-7	medium-sized	TGTGCCAGCAGCCCACTAGCGGGGGACTCCTACGAGCAGTACTTC	CASSPLAGDSYEQYF
TRBV7-2	-	TRBJ2-5	medium-sized	TGTGCCAGCAGCTTAGCCCCGGAGCGGCGCAACCAAGAGACCCAGTACTTC	CASSLAPERRNQETQYF
TRBV7-9	-	TRBJ2-5	-	TGTGCCAGCCTCACCCCCGGACAGGAGACCCAGTACTTC	CASLTPGQETQYF
TRBV7-2	-	TRBJ2-3	-	TGTGCCAGCAGCCGTCGGACGGGGACAGATACGCAGTATTTT	CASSRRTGTDTQYF
TRBV7-2	-	TRBJ2-5	medium-sized	TGTGCCAGCAGCCCAAGTGGCGGGGTAGAGACCCAGTACTTC	CASSPSGGVETQYF
TRBV6-1	-	TRBJ1-3	medium-sized	TGTGCCAGCAGTGAAACTTTTTCCGGGCTAGGAAACACCATATATTTT	CASSETFSGLGNTIYF
TRBV25-1	-	TRBJ1-1	many	TGTGCCAGCAGTGATGCCGCTGAAGCTTTCTTT	CASSDAAEAFF
TRBV10-3	-	TRBJ1-2	medium-sized	TGTGCCATCAGTGATGAAACCAGGGGAGAGTATGGCTACACCTTC	CAISDETRGEYGYTF
TRBV18	-	TRBJ2-3	many	TGTGCCAGCTCACCACCTGGGGGAAGAAGCACAGATACGCAGTATTTT	CASSPPGGRSTDTQYF
TRBV29-1	-	TRBJ1-2	-	TGCAGCGTTGAGGGGGCCCATGGCTACACCTTC	CSVEGAHGYTF
TRBV9	-	TRBJ2-3	-	TGTGCCAGCAGCACTAGCCCTAGCGGCACAGATACGCAGTATTTT	CASSTSPSGTDTQYF
TRBV20-1	TRBD1	TRBJ2-7	many	TGCAGTGCTAGGACAGGGTGGGCCTACGAGCAGTACTTC	CSARTGWAYEQYF
TRBV5-1	TRBD1	TRBJ2-7	-	TGCGCCAGCAGCTTGCAGGGGGATCAGTACGAGCAGTACTTC	CASSLQGDQYEQYF
TRBV7-9	-	TRBJ2-7	medium-sized	TGTGCCAGCAGCTTATTAAAGTACAGATCGGAGCAGTACTTC	CASSLLKYRSEQYF
TRBV9	-	TRBJ2-2	few	TGTGCCAGCAGGACGGGGAACACCGGGGAGCTGTTTTTT	CASRTGNTGELFF
TRBV7-9	-	TRBJ2-7	-	TGTGCCAGCAGCCCGAGGCAGGGCGACTACGAGCAGTACTTC	CASSPRQGDYEQYF
TRBV7-2	-	TRBJ2-3	medium-sized	TGTGCCAGCAGCCAAGTCGGTATAGCCCCAGATACGCAGTATTTT	CASSQVGIAPDTQYF
TRBV18	TRBD1	TRBJ1-6	many	TGTGCCAGCTCACTCCGGGACAGCGATTCACCCCTCCACTTT	CASSLRDSDSPLHF
TRBV11-2	TRBD1	TRBJ2-1	large	TGTGCCAGCAGCTTAGCCTTCGATGGACAGGGATGGCGGGCCAGGGTCCATGAGCAGTTCTTC	CASSLAFDGQGWRARVHEQFF
TRBV27	-	TRBJ2-7	many	TGTGCCAGCTCGCCGGGACGCACGATATACGAGCAGTACTTC	CASSPGRTIYEQYF
TRBV20-1	-	TRBJ2-7	medium-sized	TGCAGTGCTAGAGGGGTCGGACAGCCGGCCTACGAGCAGTACTTC	CSARGVGQPAYEQYF
TRBV7-9	-	TRBJ2-2	medium-sized	TGTGCCAGCAGCCTAGGGACATCCTCGAAGGAGAAGCTGTTTTTT	CASSLGTSSKEKLFF
TRBV16	-	TRBJ1-1	medium-sized	TGTGCCAGCAGCACGGCCCCGAACACTGAAGCTTTCTTT	CASSTAPNTEAFF
TRBV20-1	TRBD2	TRBJ2-1	medium-sized	TGCAGTGCTGACCTAGATGGGGGGGGCAATGAGCAGTTCTTC	CSADLDGGGNEQFF
TRBV6-5	-	TRBJ2-2	few	TGTGCCAGCAGCTTGGTGAGGGGGTACGGGGAGCTGTTTTTT	CASSLVRGYGELFF
TRBV28	-	TRBJ2-5	many	TGTGCCAGCAGTACTCTAGGACTATTCCAAGAGACCCAGTACTTC	CASSTLGLFQETQYF
TRBV20-1	-	TRBJ1-1	medium-sized	TGCAGTGCTAGATCAGGTACCCAAGAAGCTTTCTTT	CSARSGTQEAFF
TRBV5-5	-	TRBJ2-1	few	TGTGCCAGCAGCCCCGCTGGGAGTCTCGATGAGCAGTTCTTC	CASSPAGSLDEQFF
TRBV5-1	-	TRBJ2-1	few	TGCGCCAGCAGCCCCGATAGCGGTCGCTACAATGAGCAGTTCTTC	CASSPDSGRYNEQFF
TRBV12-3/TRBV12-4	-	TRBJ1-5	-	TGTGCCAGCAGTTTAACAGGGTATAGCAATCAGCCCCAGCATTTT	CASSLTGYSNQPQHF
TRBV10-3	-	TRBJ1-4	many	TGTGCCATCAGTGACACCTTAAACAGGGCCTGGAGTGAAAAACTGTTTTTT	CAISDTLNRAWSEKLFF
TRBV27	TRBD1	TRBJ1-4	medium-sized	TGTGCCAGCAGTTCGACAGGGGAGAAACTGTTTTTT	CASSSTGEKLFF
TRBV9	TRBD2	TRBJ2-3	many	TGTGCCAGCAGCGTACTAGCGGGAGGTGAAGGAGATACGCAGTATTTT	CASSVLAGGEGDTQYF
TRBV20-1	-	TRBJ2-5	few	TGCAGTTATCCGGGACGTCAAGAGACCCAGTACTTC	CSYPGRQETQYF
TRBV5-6	TRBD2	TRBJ2-1	medium-sized	TGTGCCAGCAGCTTGGAAGCGGGAACGTTTGTGGATGAGCAGTTCTTC	CASSLEAGTFVDEQFF
TRBV7-2	-	TRBJ2-4	-	TGTGCCAGCAGCTTTAGGGCAGGGGACAAAAACATTCAGTACTTC	CASSFRAGDKNIQYF
TRBV20-1	-	TRBJ2-2	-	TGCAGTGCTAGGGAAGGGACGGGGAACACCGGGGAGCTGTTTTTT	CSAREGTGNTGELFF
TRBV6-2/TRBV6-3	-	TRBJ1-1	medium-sized	TGTGCCAGCAGCGCCGGCAGAACGAACACTGAAGCTTTCTTT	CASSAGRTNTEAFF
TRBV20-1	-	TRBJ1-1	-	TGCAGTGCTAGAGACGCAGGGAGGGACACTGAAGCTTTCTTT	CSARDAGRDTEAFF
TRBV28	TRBD1	TRBJ1-1	medium-sized	TGTGCCAGCAGTTTATGGGGGACAGCTGAAGCTTTCTTT	CASSLWGTAEAFF
TRBV12-3/TRBV12-4	-	TRBJ1-6	medium-sized	TGTGCCAGCAGTTCCTTCTGGGATTCACCCCTCCACTTT	CASSSFWDSPLHF